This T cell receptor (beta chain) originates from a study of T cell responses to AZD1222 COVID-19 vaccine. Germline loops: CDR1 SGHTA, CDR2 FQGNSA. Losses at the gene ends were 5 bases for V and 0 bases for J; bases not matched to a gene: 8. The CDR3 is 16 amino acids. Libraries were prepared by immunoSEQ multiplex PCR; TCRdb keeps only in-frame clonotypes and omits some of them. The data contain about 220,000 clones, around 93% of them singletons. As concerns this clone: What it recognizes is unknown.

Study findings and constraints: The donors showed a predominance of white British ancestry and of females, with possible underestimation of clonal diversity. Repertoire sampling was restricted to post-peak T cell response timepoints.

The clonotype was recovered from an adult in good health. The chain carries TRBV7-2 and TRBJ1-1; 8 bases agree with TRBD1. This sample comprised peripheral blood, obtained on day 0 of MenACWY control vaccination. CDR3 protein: CASSPGTGGMNTEAFF. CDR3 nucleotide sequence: TGTGCCAGCAGCCCCGGGACAGGCGGCATGAACACTGAAGCTTTCTTT.